This entry lists 16 T cell receptor beta chains sequenced from one sample in a study of CD8+ T cells in alopecia areata. CD25+CD127- cells were obtained by sorting CD4+ cells, for a handful of patients. Extraction and reverse transcription of RNA yielded cDNA as the sequencing template. Sequenced by immunoSEQ multiplex PCR; TCRdb stores in-frame clones only, minus some. The sample consists of about 19,000 clones, approximately 60% of them appearing once. Sequencing was performed on CD4+ Tregs sorted from blood. Receptor source: a human donor with alopecia areata.

V is TRBV29-1 and J is TRBJ1-2; possibly TRBD1 for D (6 bases). The V end was cut by 5 bases, the J end by 2 bases, with 15 bases between. There are 14 residues in the CDR3. From germline, CDR1 is SQVTM and CDR2 ANQGSEA. CDR3 sequence reads: CSVTWTAANYGYTF. The CDR3 DNA sequence: TGCAGCGTTACCTGGACAGCCGCCAACTATGGCTACACCTTC.

V usage is TRBV28 and J usage is TRBJ2-3; D is possibly TRBD2 (5 bases). Germline V CDR1 and CDR2: MDHEN, SYDVKM. The CDR3 sequence is 16 residues long. The V end was cut by 7 bases, the J end by 1 base, with 18 bases between. The CDR3 region has the DNA TGTGCCAGCACCGCCCTCTGGAACGGGGGCACAGATACGCAGTATTTT. It is translated as CASTALWNGGTDTQYF.

The rearrangement joins TRBV18 to TRBJ1-3; a weak D match, TRBD1 (6 bases). Germline CDR1 is KGHSH and CDR2 is LQKENI. V lost 2 bases to trimming and J lost 7 bases, with 24 bases between them. CDR3 length: 18 residues. The CDR3 DNA is TGTGCCAGCTCACCATTAAGTCTACAGGGCGCCGAGGGGAACACCATATATTTT. Translating it yields CASSPLSLQGAEGNTIYF. The complete variable domain, with remaining parts taken from reference TRBV18 and TRBJ1-3, reads NAGVMQNPRHLVRRRGQEARLRCSPMKGHSHVYWYRQLPEEGLKFMVYLQKENIIDESGMPKERFSAEFPKEGPSILRIQQVVRGDSAAYFCASSPLSLQGAEGNTIYFGEGSWLTVV.

V usage is TRBV11-2 and J usage is TRBJ2-5, with 8 bases lining up with TRBD1. The CDR3 consists of 18 residues. Germline V gene sequence: CDR1 SGHAT, CDR2 FQNNGV. The V and J ends lost 5 bases and 1 base, in that order; junction bases with no gene match: 15. Here the CDR3 DNA reads TGTGCCAGCAGCGCCACCGCTTTGGCACAGGGGGTCCAAGAGACCCAGTACTTC. It is translated as CASSATALAQGVQETQYF.

V and J are TRBV10-3 and TRBJ2-5; weak D call: TRBD2 (6 bases). The CDR3 is made up of 15 amino acids. V lost 6 bases and J lost 4, with 18 bases in between. Germline lookup yields CDR1 ENHRY and CDR2 SYGVKD. The chain's CDR3 is CAISEHRAGSETQYF. DNA for the CDR3: TGTGCCATCAGCGAACACCGGGCGGGATCAGAGACCCAGTACTTC.

The chain employs TRBV30 and TRBJ2-2; 9 bases map to TRBD2. The CDR3 is 14 residues long. Germline V gene sequence: CDR1 GTSNPN, CDR2 SVGIG (reference sequence). Trimming removed 4 bases from V and 4 bases from J; junction bases left unmatched: 4. CDR3 nucleotides: TGTGCCTGGAAGAGACTAGCGGTCACCGGGGAGCTGTTTTTT. Residues: CAWKRLAVTGELFF.

The gene calls are TRBV5-1 and TRBJ2-1; TRBD1 matches at 8 bases. Per the germline V gene, CDR1 is SGHRS and CDR2 is YFSETQ. V shed 1 base, J shed 1 base, and the junction held 1 base outside the gene matches. The CDR3 sequence is 15 residues long. The CDR3, as DNA: TGCGCCAGCAGCTTGAGACAGGGGTCCTACAATGAGCAGTTCTTC. Translation: CASSLRQGSYNEQFF.

The chain combines TRBV7-9 with TRBJ1-2; TRBD1 matches 12 bases. In germline, CDR1 is SEHNR, CDR2 FQNEAQ (reference sequence). With 3 bases clipped from V and 7 bases from J, the junction kept 9 bases outside the gene matches. CDR3 length: 16 residues. The CDR3 loop is CASSLNTGTGGFGYTF. The CDR3 bases are TGTGCCAGCAGCTTGAATACCGGGACAGGGGGCTTTGGCTACACCTTC. Filled out from reference TRBV7-9 and TRBJ1-2, the complete variable domain reads DTGVSQNPRHKITKRGQNVTFRCDPISEHNRLYWYRQTLGQGPEFLTYFQNEAQLEKSRLLSDRFSAERPKGSFSTLEIQRTEQGDSAMYLCASSLNTGTGGFGYTFGSGTRLTVV.

This clone has only a few counts. V gene TRBV23-1 combines with J gene TRBJ2-6, with 8 positions matching TRBD1. Being an ORF, TRBV23-1 has a function that is uncertain. CDR3 length: 18 amino acids. V shed 3 bases and J 3 bases; nucleotides not matched to a gene: 10. Here the CDR3 reads CASSHPGQAALGANVLTF. The CDR3 region has the DNA TGCGCCAGCAGTCATCCGGGACAGGCGGCCCTTGGGGCCAACGTCCTGACTTTC.

Worth noting for this clone: The junction differs from germline at one of its ends, possibly a read error. The gene calls are TRBV10-3 and TRBJ1-2; D is ambiguous. This CDR3 has 11 amino acids. Germline CDR1 reads ENHRY; CDR2 reads SYGVKD. CDR3 protein: CAIGDLRGYTF. DNA of the CDR3: TGTGCCATCGGTGACTTGCGTGGCTACACCTTC.

This sequence joins TRBV27 and TRBJ2-5; 10 bases are a match to TRBD2. CDR1 is MNHEY and CDR2 is SMNVEV in the germline V gene (reference sequence). This CDR3 contains 15 residues. The V gene end was trimmed by 3 bases and the J gene end by 5 bases; junction bases not matched to a gene: 6. CDR3 region: CASSFGSGRLETQYF. The CDR3 coding sequence is TGTGCCAGCAGTTTTGGTAGCGGGAGGTTGGAGACCCAGTACTTC.

This rearrangement joins TRBV5-1 to TRBJ1-2, with 7 bases identical to TRBD1. Germline CDR1 is SGHRS and CDR2 is YFSETQ. J gave up 7 bases and V 5 bases, and 5 bases lay outside the gene matches. The CDR3 consists of 12 residues. This chain's CDR3 is CASRGGGGGYTF. As DNA, the CDR3 is TGCGCCAGCAGAGGGGGCGGAGGTGGCTACACCTTC.

The chain is built from TRBV6-1 and TRBJ1-2, with D maybe TRBD1 (6 bases). The CDR3 contains 12 residues. Germline V gene lookup returns CDR1 MNHNS and CDR2 SASEGT. The V and J ends lost 9 bases and 8 bases respectively, with 16 bases between them. CDR3 sequence: CASTGFSSGYTF. In DNA, the CDR3 is TGTGCCAGTACAGGGTTTTCGTCCGGCTACACCTTC.

The rearrangement joins TRBV28 to TRBJ2-7; 10 positions agree with TRBD1. The CDR3 has 19 amino acids. The germline V gene encodes CDR1 MDHEN and CDR2 SYDVKM. Trimming removed 5 bases from V and 1 base from J; junction bases left unmatched: 17. This CDR3 is CASSSPGQGTPTRSYEQYF. DNA for the CDR3: TGTGCCAGCAGTAGCCCGGGACAGGGGACCCCCACCCGATCCTACGAGCAGTACTTC.

The table lists this clone with a count of one. This chain links TRBV29-1 with TRBJ1-1, with D unresolved. The germline CDR1 and CDR2 sequences are SQVTM and ANQGSEA. The CDR3 has 13 amino acids. V lost 0 bases, J lost 0 bases, and 5 bases lay in between. The CDR3 DNA sequence: TGCAGCGTTGAAGAGCACATGAACACTGAAGCTTTCTTT. Translation gives CSVEEHMNTEAFF.

Here the CDR3 reads CASSLIRDRGPIVVTQYF. CDR3 coding DNA: TGCGCCAGCAGCTTGATCCGAGACAGGGGACCGATAGTGGTTACCCAGTACTTC. This sequence joins TRBV5-1 and TRBJ2-5, with TRBD1 matching over 8 bases. V was pared by 1 base and J by 8 bases, with 19 bases of the junction left unmatched. Per the germline V gene, CDR1 is SGHRS and CDR2 is YFSETQ. CDR3 length: 18 residues.